Following are 14 T cell receptor beta chains from one sample sequenced in a study of blood T cell repertoires in COVID-19 (dated by TCRdb to 2019 to 2021). Libraries were prepared through the immunoSEQ multiplex PCR assay. The table comes from immuneACCESS by way of TCRdb, which keeps in-frame sequences with V and J called. Part of the clones is missing from these tables; in studies checked, under half for an unresolved V gene and the rest for unknown reasons. Across this sample there are about 480,000 clones, with roughly 90% seen only once. The ten top clones hold approximately 2% of the sample. Sequencing used PBMCs or T cells enriched from blood (not recorded which). All receptors derive from a woman in her thirties or forties who had recovered from COVID-19.

CDR3 protein: CASSTTGVDTQPQHF. The CDR3 bases are TGTGCCAGTAGTACTACAGGGGTGGATACTCAGCCCCAGCATTTT. The genes are TRBV19 and TRBJ1-5, with 7 bases aligning to TRBD1. This CDR3 contains 15 residues. Germline trimming cut 4 bases from V and 6 bases from J; bases unmatched to any gene: 9. The germline gives CDR1 LNHDA, CDR2 SQIVND (reference sequence). Full variable domain (rest looked up from reference TRBV19 and TRBJ1-5): DGGITQSPKYLFRKEGQNVTLSCEQNLNHDAMYWYRQDPGQGLRLIYYSQIVNDFQKGDIAEGYSVSREKKESFPLTVTSAQKNPTAFYLCASSTTGVDTQPQHFGDGTRLSIL.

V is TRBV11-2 and J is TRBJ1-4; D not certain. Looked up from germline, CDR1 is SGHAT and CDR2 is FQNNGV. V lost 6 bases and J 7 bases, leaving 15 bases between the germline ends. The CDR3 has 14 residues. This CDR3 reads CASSRWEATEKLFF. CDR3 DNA: TGTGCCAGCAGTCGTTGGGAGGCTACTGAAAAACTGTTTTTT.

The J gene is TRBJ2-1, the V gene TRBV18; TRBD2 agrees at 13 bases. The CDR3 is 19 residues long. V gave up 3 bases and J gave up 1 base; unmatched junction bases: 9. Germline CDR1 is KGHSH and CDR2 is LQKENI. Here the CDR3 DNA reads TGTGCCAGCTCACCCCAGGGGACTAGCGGGACGGGATCCTACAATGAGCAGTTCTTC. This codes for CASSPQGTSGTGSYNEQFF.

Comment on this clone: A junction boundary mismatches the germline segment, possibly from a read error. This chain links TRBV15 with TRBJ2-7; maybe TRBD1 (6 bases). Germline V CDR1 and CDR2: LNHNV, YYDKDF (reference sequence). The CDR3 contains 12 residues. The DNA for the CDR3 is TGTGCCACCAGCAGCGCCACCCCGGGACAAGTCTTC. Residues: CATSSATPGQVF.

The rearrangement uses TRBV5-1 and TRBJ2-6; D unresolved. V gave up 1 base and J gave up 0 bases, with 11 bases separating them. Germline V gene lookup returns CDR1 SGHRS and CDR2 YFSETQ. CDR3 length equals 17 residues. The DNA of the CDR3 is TGCGCCAGCAGCTTGTACATCAGGTCCTCTGGGGCCAACGTCCTGACTTTC. It translates to CASSLYIRSSGANVLTF.

The V call is TRBV12-3 or TRBV12-4, the J call TRBJ1-1; D is unclear. The CDR3 has 13 amino acids. V was trimmed by 6 bases and J by 0 bases, leaving 8 bases between them. As DNA, the CDR3 is TGTGCCAGCAGCCCACTACTGAACACTGAAGCTTTCTTT. Translating it yields CASSPLLNTEAFF.

The rearrangement joins TRBV6-6 to TRBJ1-6, with a possible D match to TRBD1 (6 bases). V was trimmed by 0 bases and J by 3 bases, leaving 9 bases between them. The CDR3 consists of 16 residues. Germline V CDR1 and CDR2: MNHNY, SVGAGI (reference sequence). CDR3 sequence: CASSYSGQFYNSPLHF. CDR3 nucleotides: TGTGCCAGCAGTTACTCTGGACAGTTCTATAATTCACCCCTCCACTTT.

This rearrangement joins TRBV6-5 to TRBJ2-7; 10 positions match TRBD1. V was clipped by 6 bases and J by 2 bases; unmatched bases: 7. The CDR3 consists of 15 residues. Looked up from germline, CDR1 is MNHEY and CDR2 is SVGAGI. The CDR3 bases are TGTGCCAGCAGGAGACAGGGGGCGTTCCCCTACGAGCAGTACTTC. It yields the protein CASRRQGAFPYEQYF.

This chain links TRBV6-2 or TRBV6-3 with TRBJ2-7; a weak D match, TRBD1 (5 bases). Germline lookup yields CDR1 MNHEY and CDR2 SVGEGT. The CDR3 has 15 amino acids. The germline V and J ends were trimmed by 0 bases and 5 bases, with 14 bases remaining between them. The CDR3 DNA sequence: TGTGCCAGCAGTTACTCCAGCAGGGTAGTGCACGAGCAGTACTTC. As protein: CASSYSSRVVHEQYF.

The chain has TRBV27 and TRBJ2-1; D is undetermined. This CDR3 spans 12 amino acids. CDR1 MNHEY and CDR2 SMNVEV come from the germline V gene (reference sequence). V was trimmed by 6 bases and J by 7 bases, leaving 10 bases between them. The DNA for the CDR3 is TGTGCCAGCAGGACTGCCGCTAATGAGCAGTTCTTC. Residues: CASRTAANEQFF.

The J gene is TRBJ1-2, the V gene TRBV5-1; D may be TRBD1 (6 bases). This CDR3 has 14 amino acids. The germline V and J ends were trimmed by 2 bases and 1 base, with 9 bases remaining between them. The V gene's germline CDR1 is SGHRS and CDR2 YFSETQ. CDR3 region: CASSFGGSNYGYTF. The CDR3 DNA sequence: TGCGCCAGCAGCTTTGGGGGCAGTAACTATGGCTACACCTTC.

The chain couples TRBV5-1 to TRBJ2-7; perhaps TRBD1 as D (5 bases). Germline CDR1 reads SGHRS; CDR2 reads YFSETQ. The CDR3 sequence is 12 residues long. Deletions cut 3 bases from V and 5 bases from J, with 9 bases between. CDR3 sequence: CASSSPGHEQYF. DNA of the CDR3: TGCGCCAGCAGCTCCCCAGGGCACGAGCAGTACTTC.

The chain links TRBV29-1 to TRBJ1-4, with D unclear. The germline V and J ends were trimmed by 4 bases and 0 bases, with 6 bases remaining between them. The CDR3 totals 13 residues. Germline values: CDR1 SQVTM, CDR2 ANQGSEA. The CDR3 region has the DNA TGCAGCGTTGTAGTTCCAACTAATGAAAAACTGTTTTTT. It specifies CSVVVPTNEKLFF.

This clone came up a few times. The J gene is TRBJ2-5, the V gene TRBV4-1; a possible D gene is TRBD2 (6 bases). The germline V and J ends were trimmed by 3 bases and 2 bases, with 13 bases remaining between them. In germline, CDR1 is MGHRA, CDR2 YSYEKL. The CDR3 has 15 amino acids. The CDR3 coding sequence is TGCGCCAGCAGCCAGCTGGGACTTCCTCAAGAGACCCAGTACTTC. Its translation is CASSQLGLPQETQYF.